Listed below are T cell receptor beta chains from one sample, sequenced in a study of tumor-infiltrating lymphocytes in primary liver carcinoma. TCRdb ran MiXCR on the multiplex PCR reads and lists one entry per CDR3 protein. This sample carries about 300,000 distinct CDR3 sequences, over 55% of them seen once, and the ten largest clones take approximately 9%. Sequencing was carried out using peripheral blood. These receptors were obtained from a man aged 35 to 55 with primary liver carcinoma and hepatitis B virus infection. Both conserved end residues are part of each CDR3. The order of the fields is clone size, J gene, D gene, V gene, CDR3 protein, CDR3 DNA. A D gene is named only where the DNA matches it firmly. Not all rows give a size; the values are once, few, many and, for expanded clones, a class.

NA TRBJ2-1 TRBD2 TRBV6-2/TRBV6-3 CASRPSGEAYNEQFF TGTGCCAGCAGACCTAGCGGGGAGGCCTACAATGAGCAGTTCTTC
NA TRBJ2-1 TRBD2 TRBV5-5 CANSFGTSVYNEQFF TGTGCCAACAGTTTCGGGACTAGCGTATACAATGAGCAGTTCTTC
NA TRBJ2-1 NA TRBV11-2 CASRLNRVGNEQFF TGTGCCAGCAGGTTAAACAGGGTGGGGAATGAGCAGTTCTTC
NA TRBJ2-2 TRBD2 TRBV11-2 CASSPSREVIGELFF TGTGCCAGCAGCCCCAGTCGGGAGGTAATCGGGGAGCTGTTTTTT
NA TRBJ2-7 NA TRBV29-1 CSVGGGGGEQYF TGCAGCGTTGGGGGGGGCGGGGGCGAGCAGTACTTC
NA TRBJ2-5 TRBD2 TRBV29-1 CSAPGTSGSNGETQYF TGCAGCGCCCCCGGGACTAGCGGGAGTAATGGAGAGACTCAGTACTTC
many TRBJ2-3 NA TRBV29-1 CSAHEGVPDTQYF TGCAGCGCCCATGAGGGGGTTCCAGATACGCAGTATTTT
NA TRBJ2-3 NA TRBV6-1 CASRGSGRPDTQYF TGTGCCAGCAGGGGTAGCGGTCGACCAGATACGCAGTATTTT
NA TRBJ2-3 NA TRBV6-6 CVSRLFRTITDTQYF TGTGTCAGCAGGCTGTTTCGAACCATCACAGATACGCAGTATTTT
few TRBJ2-3 TRBD2 TRBV5-5 CASCLSGSTSDTQYF TGTGCCAGCTGCCTCAGCGGGAGCACGTCAGATACGCAGTATTTT
NA TRBJ1-2 NA TRBV4-1 CANSQGRTALIHGYTF TGCGCCAACAGCCAAGGGAGGACCGCCCTTATCCATGGCTACACCTTC
NA TRBJ1-6 NA TRBV6-1 CASTVWQGFSPLHF TGTGCCAGCACTGTGTGGCAGGGGTTCTCACCCCTCCACTTT
NA TRBJ1-1 NA TRBV5-1 CASSLDQGPTEAFF TGCGCCAGCAGCTTGGATCAGGGGCCCACTGAAGCTTTCTTT
NA TRBJ2-4 NA TRBV29-1 CSVFHERGIQHF TGCAGCGTATTTCACGAGCGAGGCATTCAGCACTTC
few TRBJ1-1 NA TRBV6-6 CASSDHPIVNTEAFF TGTGCCAGCAGTGACCACCCCATTGTGAACACTGAAGCTTTCTTT
NA TRBJ1-1 TRBD1 TRBV6-1 CAIGPRQGARPNTEAFF TGTGCCATCGGTCCACGACAGGGGGCCCGCCCGAACACTGAAGCTTTCTTT
NA TRBJ2-1 TRBD2 TRBV12-3/TRBV12-4 CASSPASGRAGEQFF TGTGCTAGCAGTCCAGCTAGCGGGAGGGCCGGGGAGCAGTTCTTC
NA TRBJ2-3 NA TRBV7-9 CASSFPPGERTDTQYF TGTGCCAGCAGCTTTCCGCCAGGAGAACGCACAGATACGCAGTATTTT
few TRBJ2-1 NA TRBV30 CAWGRSTDEQFF TGTGCCTGGGGTCGGTCGACCGATGAGCAGTTCTTC
NA TRBJ2-7 NA TRBV10-3 CAFSLGQPGEQYF TGTGCCTTCAGCCTAGGACAGCCTGGCGAGCAGTACTTC
NA TRBJ1-2 NA TRBV5-1 CAGSSGIKHYGYTF TGCGCCGGCAGCTCGGGGATAAAGCACTATGGCTACACCTTC
NA TRBJ1-1 NA TRBV11-2 CASSFGSEAFF TGTGCCAGCAGCTTTGGAAGTGAAGCTTTCTTT
NA TRBJ2-7 TRBD1 TRBV29-1 CCVIYRGTGGSCEQYF TGCTGCGTAATCTACCGTGGGACAGGGGGATCCTGCGAGCAGTACTTC
NA TRBJ2-5 NA TRBV5-4 CASSPAASPQETQYF TGTGCCAGCAGCCCCGCGGCGTCTCCCCAAGAGACTCAGTACTTC
few TRBJ1-2 TRBD1 TRBV13 CASSSDRGGGYTF TGTGCCAGCAGCTCCGACAGGGGGGGCGGCTACACCTTC
NA TRBJ2-3 NA TRBV29-1 CSVDPGGGDMQYF TGCAGCGTTGACCCTGGAGGGGGGGATATGCAGTATTTT
many TRBJ2-5 TRBD2 TRBV10-3 CAISESSSGGHELETQYF TGTGCCATCAGTGAGTCGTCGAGCGGGGGCCACGAGTTGGAGACCCAGTACTTC
NA TRBJ2-1 NA TRBV5-4 CATPRGDKERNEQFF TGTGCCACCCCCAGGGGGGACAAAGAAAGAAATGAGCAGTTCTTC
few TRBJ2-1 NA TRBV5-6 CASSPVLGGSYNEQFF TGTGCCAGCAGCCCCGTTTTGGGAGGATCCTACAATGAGCAGTTCTTC
many TRBJ1-5 NA TRBV6-1 CATETGTSNQPQHF TGTGCCACCGAGACAGGAACTAGCAATCAGCCCCAGCATTTT
many TRBJ1-1 NA TRBV6-5 CASSYSGGRAEAFF TGTGCCAGCAGTTACTCCGGAGGGAGGGCTGAAGCTTTCTTT
NA TRBJ2-1 NA TRBV28 CASGGWNEQFF TGTGCCAGCGGGGGCTGGAATGAGCAGTTCTTC
NA TRBJ2-3 NA TRBV6-6 CASSQAFSTDTRYF TGTGCCAGCAGTCAGGCCTTCTCCACAGATACGCGGTATTTT
NA TRBJ2-5 NA TRBV11-2 CASSPLWGEAQYF TGTGCCAGCAGCCCCCTATGGGGCGAGGCCCAGTACTTC
NA TRBJ2-3 TRBD2 TRBV7-8 CASGPREGRTDTQYF TGTGCCAGCGGCCCAAGGGAGGGCCGCACAGATACGCAGTATTTT
many TRBJ1-2 NA TRBV4-2 CASSPLEGNYGYTF TGTGCCAGCAGCCCACTAGAGGGAAACTATGGCTACACCTTC
few TRBJ2-1 TRBD2 TRBV5-1 CASSLGSGGPAYNEQFF TGCGCCAGCAGCTTGGGTAGCGGGGGGCCAGCCTACAATGAGCAGTTCTTC
many TRBJ2-7 TRBD1 TRBV11-2 CASSFRDRPSYEQYF TGTGCCAGCAGCTTCCGGGACAGACCGTCCTACGAGCAGTACTTC
NA TRBJ2-3 TRBD1 TRBV11-1 CASSYRGMGGTQYF TGTGCCAGCAGCTACAGGGGGATGGGTGGTACGCAGTATTTT
NA TRBJ2-7 TRBD2 TRBV30 CAWSVGGAYEQYF TGTGCCTGGAGTGTGGGGGGGGCCTACGAGCAGTACTTC
many TRBJ2-3 TRBD2 TRBV4-1 CASSQERLAGPDTQYF TGCGCCAGCAGCCAAGAGCGTCTAGCGGGGCCAGATACGCAGTATTTT
few TRBJ1-5 NA TRBV12-3/TRBV12-4 CASRPTVNSNQPQHF TGTGCCAGCAGGCCTACAGTAAATAGCAATCAGCCCCAGCATTTT
NA TRBJ2-1 NA TRBV6-5 CASSFTRGPYNEQFF TGTGCCAGCAGTTTCACAAGGGGCCCCTACAATGAGCAGTTCTTC
NA TRBJ1-5 NA TRBV6-2/TRBV6-3 CAANRAGGNQPQQF TGTGCCGCCAATCGGGCCGGGGGCAATCAGCCCCAGCAATTT
many TRBJ2-7 NA TRBV29-1 CSVELGSGYEQYF TGCAGCGTTGAATTAGGGTCGGGCTACGAGCAGTACTTC
NA TRBJ1-1 TRBD1 TRBV11-2 CASSLMEQGVVEAFF TGTGCCAGCAGCTTAATGGAACAGGGGGTTGTTGAAGCTTTCTTT
few TRBJ1-2 NA TRBV29-1 CSAVGSGDDYGYTF TGCAGCGCAGTCGGGTCAGGGGATGACTATGGCTACACCTTC
few TRBJ2-6 NA TRBV25-1 CASTPGRVGANVLTF TGTGCCAGCACCCCAGGAAGGGTTGGGGCCAACGTCCTGACTTTC